This is a list of T cell receptor beta chains from one sample in a study of T cell responses to AZD1222 COVID-19 vaccine. Assay used: immunoSEQ multiplex PCR; TCRdb lists only in-frame clones, some missing. The sample shows around 180,000 clones, almost 95% of them seen only once. The sequencing here drew on peripheral blood, taken on day 0 of AZD1222 vaccination. The origin of the receptors is an adult in good health. Each CDR3 is given with its conserved first and last residue. Fields, in order: CDR3 length, D gene, J gene, V gene, clone size, CDR3 DNA, CDR3 protein. A D gene is named only where the DNA matches it firmly. Clone size is shown for a subset of rows, as once, few, many or a class of expanded clone.

CDR3 length: 20
D gene: TRBD2
J gene: TRBJ2-3
V gene: TRBV29-1
clone size: NA
CDR3 DNA: TGCAGCGTTGAAGGAGGCGGTGTCCTAGCGGGTGGGGTTTCCGCAGATACGCAGTATTTT
CDR3 protein: CSVEGGGVLAGGVSADTQYF

CDR3 length: 15
D gene: NA
J gene: TRBJ1-3
V gene: TRBV13
clone size: NA
CDR3 DNA: TGTGCCAGCAGCCCCGGGGCAGTTTCAGGGAACACCATATATTTT
CDR3 protein: CASSPGAVSGNTIYF

CDR3 length: 15
D gene: NA
J gene: TRBJ1-3
V gene: TRBV28
clone size: NA
CDR3 DNA: TGTGCCAGCAGCACTCGCAGACTCTCTGGAAACACCATATATTTT
CDR3 protein: CASSTRRLSGNTIYF

CDR3 length: 11
D gene: NA
J gene: TRBJ2-1
V gene: TRBV6-2/TRBV6-3
clone size: once
CDR3 DNA: TGTGCCAGCAGCCCCCTAAATGAGCAGTTCTTC
CDR3 protein: CASSPLNEQFF

CDR3 length: 15
D gene: NA
J gene: TRBJ2-2
V gene: TRBV4-1
clone size: NA
CDR3 DNA: TGCGCCAGCAGCCAAGGACCCAGGGGTGCCGGGGAGCTGTTTTTT
CDR3 protein: CASSQGPRGAGELFF

CDR3 length: 16
D gene: NA
J gene: TRBJ2-5
V gene: TRBV10-1
clone size: NA
CDR3 DNA: TGCGCCAGCAGTGATGGTGGTGCGGGCATGCAAGAGACCCAGTACTTC
CDR3 protein: CASSDGGAGMQETQYF

CDR3 length: 13
D gene: TRBD2
J gene: TRBJ2-7
V gene: TRBV5-1
clone size: NA
CDR3 DNA: TGCGCCACGAGCGCTAGCGGGAGATACGAGCAGTACTTC
CDR3 protein: CATSASGRYEQYF

CDR3 length: 13
D gene: NA
J gene: TRBJ2-7
V gene: TRBV11-2
clone size: once
CDR3 DNA: TGTGCCAGCAGCTTAGGACACGTCTACGAGCAGTACTTC
CDR3 protein: CASSLGHVYEQYF

CDR3 length: 14
D gene: TRBD1
J gene: TRBJ2-7
V gene: TRBV4-1
clone size: NA
CDR3 DNA: TGCGCCAGCAGCCAGGGACAGGGGTCCTACGAGCAGTACTTC
CDR3 protein: CASSQGQGSYEQYF

CDR3 length: 12
D gene: NA
J gene: TRBJ2-7
V gene: TRBV20-1
clone size: NA
CDR3 DNA: TGCAGTGCTAGTGGTCGGACCTACGAGCAGTACTTC
CDR3 protein: CSASGRTYEQYF

CDR3 length: 15
D gene: NA
J gene: TRBJ2-1
V gene: TRBV5-1
clone size: NA
CDR3 DNA: TGCGCCAGCAGCCCGGCGGTTCACTCCTACAATGAGCAGTTCTTC
CDR3 protein: CASSPAVHSYNEQFF

CDR3 length: 14
D gene: TRBD1
J gene: TRBJ1-4
V gene: TRBV5-4
clone size: NA
CDR3 DNA: TGTGCCAGCAGCAGACAGGGGGGTAATGAAAAACTGTTTTTT
CDR3 protein: CASSRQGGNEKLFF

CDR3 length: 14
D gene: NA
J gene: TRBJ2-3
V gene: TRBV12-5
clone size: NA
CDR3 DNA: TGTGCTAGTGGTTTGGACCTGGGCACAGATACGCAGTATTTT
CDR3 protein: CASGLDLGTDTQYF

CDR3 length: 16
D gene: NA
J gene: TRBJ2-6
V gene: TRBV14
clone size: NA
CDR3 DNA: TGTGCCAGCAGCCCGGGACGCAGCTCTGGGGCCAACGTCCTGACTTTC
CDR3 protein: CASSPGRSSGANVLTF

CDR3 length: 13
D gene: NA
J gene: TRBJ2-3
V gene: TRBV7-3
clone size: NA
CDR3 DNA: TGTGCCAGCAGCCGAGGACATCCCGATACGCAGTATTTT
CDR3 protein: CASSRGHPDTQYF

CDR3 length: 14
D gene: NA
J gene: TRBJ2-7
V gene: TRBV11-3
clone size: NA
CDR3 DNA: TGTGCCAGCAGCTTAGGCGGAGACACCTACGAGCAGTACTTC
CDR3 protein: CASSLGGDTYEQYF

CDR3 length: 15
D gene: TRBD2
J gene: TRBJ2-2
V gene: TRBV6-5
clone size: NA
CDR3 DNA: TGTGCCAGCAGTTACTTAGCGGGAGGGACCGGGGAGCTGTTTTTT
CDR3 protein: CASSYLAGGTGELFF

CDR3 length: 13
D gene: TRBD1
J gene: TRBJ2-7
V gene: TRBV19
clone size: NA
CDR3 DNA: TGTGCCAGTAGCCTTATAGAGGGGGCCGAGCAGTACTTC
CDR3 protein: CASSLIEGAEQYF

CDR3 length: 12
D gene: NA
J gene: TRBJ2-3
V gene: TRBV24-1
clone size: once
CDR3 DNA: TGTGCCACCAGTGAGTTCACAGATACGCAGTATTTT
CDR3 protein: CATSEFTDTQYF

CDR3 length: 12
D gene: NA
J gene: TRBJ2-1
V gene: TRBV2
clone size: NA
CDR3 DNA: TGTGCCAGCAGCATAAAAGGGAATGAGCAGTTCTTC
CDR3 protein: CASSIKGNEQFF

CDR3 length: 13
D gene: NA
J gene: TRBJ2-1
V gene: TRBV4-1
clone size: NA
CDR3 DNA: TGCGCCAGCAGCCAGCAAATAGCTCGTGAGCAGTTCTTC
CDR3 protein: CASSQQIAREQFF

CDR3 length: 17
D gene: TRBD1
J gene: TRBJ1-1
V gene: TRBV19
clone size: NA
CDR3 DNA: TGTGCCAGTAGTCGCGACGCCCAACAGGGGGCATTCACTGAAGCTTTCTTT
CDR3 protein: CASSRDAQQGAFTEAFF

CDR3 length: 16
D gene: NA
J gene: TRBJ2-1
V gene: TRBV28
clone size: NA
CDR3 DNA: TGTGCCAGCAGTCCCAGCAGACTCCAGCGAGGGAATGAGCAGTTCTTC
CDR3 protein: CASSPSRLQRGNEQFF

CDR3 length: 15
D gene: NA
J gene: TRBJ1-3
V gene: TRBV7-9
clone size: NA
CDR3 DNA: TGTGCCAGCAGCTCGGACGGGAGCTCTGGAAACACCATATATTTT
CDR3 protein: CASSSDGSSGNTIYF

CDR3 length: 12
D gene: NA
J gene: TRBJ2-3
V gene: TRBV9
clone size: NA
CDR3 DNA: TGTGCCAGCAGCGTACTGGGGGATACGCAGTATTTT
CDR3 protein: CASSVLGDTQYF

CDR3 length: 17
D gene: TRBD2
J gene: TRBJ2-1
V gene: TRBV5-6
clone size: NA
CDR3 DNA: TGTGCCAGCAGCTTGTCTAGCGGGAGAGTTCGGGACAATGAGCAGTTCTTC
CDR3 protein: CASSLSSGRVRDNEQFF

CDR3 length: 18
D gene: TRBD2
J gene: TRBJ2-1
V gene: TRBV13
clone size: NA
CDR3 DNA: TGTGCCAGCAGCTTACGTCTAGCGGGAGGTCCAAGCGGTACTGAGCAGTTCTTC
CDR3 protein: CASSLRLAGGPSGTEQFF

CDR3 length: 18
D gene: TRBD2
J gene: TRBJ2-7
V gene: TRBV6-2/TRBV6-3
clone size: NA
CDR3 DNA: TGTGCCAGCAGCCCTTACCCTGACCTAGCGGTGAGCTCCTACGAGCAGTACTTC
CDR3 protein: CASSPYPDLAVSSYEQYF

CDR3 length: 14
D gene: TRBD1
J gene: TRBJ1-2
V gene: TRBV27
clone size: NA
CDR3 DNA: TGTGCCAGCAGTTTCTCGGGACAGGGGGTCCGCTACACCTTC
CDR3 protein: CASSFSGQGVRYTF

CDR3 length: 15
D gene: NA
J gene: TRBJ2-2
V gene: TRBV28
clone size: NA
CDR3 DNA: TGTGCCAGCTCCAAAGGGCCCGGGATCACCGGGGAGCTGTTTTTT
CDR3 protein: CASSKGPGITGELFF

CDR3 length: 16
D gene: NA
J gene: TRBJ1-6
V gene: TRBV30
clone size: NA
CDR3 DNA: TGTGCCTGGAGCCCGGGCGGGACACTCTATAATTCACCCCTCCACTTT
CDR3 protein: CAWSPGGTLYNSPLHF

CDR3 length: 13
D gene: NA
J gene: TRBJ2-7
V gene: TRBV10-3
clone size: once
CDR3 DNA: TGTGCCATCAGTGAGGACTCCCGCGTCGAGCAGTACTTC
CDR3 protein: CAISEDSRVEQYF